Following are 14 T cell receptor beta chains from one sample sequenced in a study of blood T cell repertoires in COVID-19. Sequenced by immunoSEQ multiplex PCR; TCRdb stores in-frame clones only, minus some. The profile covers 210,000 or so clones, with approximately 82% appearing a single time and 10% to 15% taken by the ten largest. The sequenced sample was peripheral blood. These receptors came from a middle-aged woman with acute or convalescent COVID-19.

The chain carries TRBV29-1 and TRBJ2-5, with 10 bases identical to TRBD2. The CDR3 is made up of 15 amino acids. The ends lost 6 bases at V and 5 bases at J; junction bases unmatched: 12. Germline values: CDR1 SQVTM, CDR2 ANQGSEA. CDR3 region: CSVHLAGGRGETQYF. CDR3 DNA sequence: TGCAGCGTCCACTTAGCGGGAGGCCGGGGGGAGACCCAGTACTTC.

The genes are TRBV3-1 (or the pseudogene TRBV3-2) and TRBJ2-4, with no clear D. V shed 5 bases and J shed 6 bases, with 8 bases lying between them. This CDR3 region has 12 residues. The germline gives CDR1 LGHDT, CDR2 YNNKEL (reference sequence). CDR3 residues: CASSLDTNIQYF. CDR3 nucleotides: TGTGCCAGCAGCTTAGACACAAACATTCAGTACTTC.

This chain connects TRBV7-9 to TRBJ1-6; weak D call: TRBD1 (6 bases). The CDR3 has 16 residues. Per germline, CDR1 SEHNR and CDR2 FQNEAQ (reference sequence). V was shortened by 3 bases and J by 1 base, with 10 bases between the two germline ends. The CDR3 region is CASSFGQNSYNSPLHF. The CDR3 nucleotides are TGTGCCAGCAGCTTCGGACAGAATTCCTATAATTCACCCCTCCACTTT.

This clone was counted a few times. V gene TRBV29-1 combines with J gene TRBJ2-2, with 8 bases fitting TRBD2. This CDR3 has 16 amino acids. Per germline, CDR1 SQVTM and CDR2 ANQGSEA. Unmatched junction bases numbered 9, after V lost 0 bases and J lost 6 bases. The CDR3: CSVEDQKRGPAGELFF. DNA for the CDR3: TGCAGCGTTGAAGATCAAAAGCGGGGGCCGGCCGGGGAGCTGTTTTTT.

J is TRBJ1-2 and V is TRBV24-1; TRBD1 is a possible D gene (6 bases). The V gene's germline CDR1 is KGHDR and CDR2 SFDVKD. There are 14 residues in the CDR3. The ends were cut back, 3 bases at V and 4 bases at J, with 11 bases in the middle. The CDR3 reads CATSDPQGSYGYTF. As DNA, the CDR3 is TGTGCCACCAGTGATCCCCAGGGGTCCTATGGCTACACCTTC.

In this sample, this clone turned up a few times. The chain combines TRBV7-9 with TRBJ2-7, with 9 nucleotides matching TRBD1. The CDR3 sequence is 14 residues long. Germline V CDR1 and CDR2: SEHNR, FQNEAQ (reference sequence). Losses at the gene ends were 5 bases for V and 0 bases for J; bases not matched to a gene: 2. The DNA of the CDR3 is TGTGCCAGCAGCATGACAGGGGGCTCCTACGAGCAGTACTTC. Residues: CASSMTGGSYEQYF.

V usage is TRBV7-8 and J usage is TRBJ1-1, with TRBD1 as a possible D gene (5 bases). Trimming removed 4 bases at V and 1 base at J, with 7 bases between. The CDR3 is 13 residues long. Looked up from germline, CDR1 is SGHVS and CDR2 is FQNEAQ. The CDR3 DNA reads TGTGCCAGCAGCTATGGACAGAACACTGAAGCTTTCTTT. Amino acid sequence: CASSYGQNTEAFF.

In regard to this clone: This sample also contains other DNA sequences that code for the same CDR3. J is TRBJ1-2 and V is TRBV19, with unresolved D. CDR1 LNHDA and CDR2 SQIVND come from the germline V gene (reference sequence). The CDR3 is made up of 13 amino acids. Trimming pared 3 bases from V and 5 bases from J, leaving 10 bases between. The CDR3 here is CASSMTGIYGYTF. CDR3 coding DNA: TGTGCCAGTAGTATGACGGGAATTTATGGCTACACCTTC. Complete variable domain (other parts from reference TRBV19 and TRBJ1-2): DGGITQSPKYLFRKEGQNVTLSCEQNLNHDAMYWYRQDPGQGLRLIYYSQIVNDFQKGDIAEGYSVSREKKESFPLTVTSAQKNPTAFYLCASSMTGIYGYTFGSGTRLTVV.

The count of this clone is one. V and J are TRBV28 and TRBJ1-2, with 7 nucleotides matching TRBD1. The length of the CDR3 is 13 residues. The germline V gene encodes CDR1 MDHEN and CDR2 SYDVKM. Trimming at V came to 6 bases and at J to 7 bases, leaving 8 bases not matched to a gene. CDR3 DNA sequence: TGTGCCAGCAGATCCACAGGGGACTCTGGCTACACCTTC. Translated, it gives CASRSTGDSGYTF.

This chain joins TRBV28 and TRBJ2-5; TRBD2 aligns across 9 bases. CDR3 length equals 19 residues. Germline-derived CDR1 and CDR2 are MDHEN and SYDVKM. The ends lost 8 bases at V and 5 bases at J; junction bases unmatched: 24. The CDR3: CASVNRQRASRTSAETQYF. Here the CDR3 DNA reads TGTGCCAGCGTAAATAGACAGCGTGCATCCCGGACTAGCGCCGAGACCCAGTACTTC. Variable domain in full (rest from reference TRBV28 and TRBJ2-5): DVKVTQSSRYLVKRTGEKVFLECVQDMDHENMFWYRQDPGLGLRLIYFSYDVKMKEKGDIPEGYSVSREKKERFSLILESASTNQTSMYLCASVNRQRASRTSAETQYFGPGTRLLVL.

This chain connects TRBV5-5 to TRBJ1-3, with 9 bases fitting TRBD1. Per the germline V gene, CDR1 is SGHKS and CDR2 is YYEKEE (reference sequence). This CDR3 region has 16 residues. The junction had 1 base not matched to a gene; V was cut back by 0 bases and J by 0 bases. The CDR3 coding sequence is TGTGCCAGCAGCTTGGGGACAGGGGTCTCTGGAAACACCATATATTTT. Translation: CASSLGTGVSGNTIYF. The whole variable domain, remainder taken from reference TRBV5-5 and TRBJ1-3, is DAGVTQSPTHLIKTRGQQVTLRCSPISGHKSVSWYQQVLGQGPQFIFQYYEKEERGRGNFPDRFSARQFPNYSSELNVNALLLGDSALYLCASSLGTGVSGNTIYFGEGSWLTVV.

This clone was recorded once. The rearrangement uses TRBV13 and TRBJ2-7, with 11 bases identical to TRBD2. Germline CDR1 is PRHDT and CDR2 is FYEKMQ (reference sequence). V lost 5 bases to trimming and J lost 3 bases; unmatched junction nucleotides: 6. The CDR3 consists of 15 residues. Here the CDR3 reads CASSISGRAYYEQYF. Here the CDR3 DNA reads TGTGCCAGCAGCATTAGCGGGAGGGCCTACTACGAGCAGTACTTC.

The rearrangement links TRBV7-2 to TRBJ2-3; possible D gene TRBD2, 5 bases. Germline assignment: CDR1 SGHTA and CDR2 FQGNSA. The CDR3 loop spans 15 amino acids. Trimming shortened V by 5 bases and J by 4 bases, and 16 bases separated the two germline ends. CDR3 region: CASSQVGSEADTQYF. The CDR3 nucleotides are TGTGCCAGCAGCCAAGTCGGGTCGGAGGCAGATACGCAGTATTTT.

The chain joins TRBV7-8 to TRBJ1-5; D is unclear. From germline, CDR1 is SGHVS and CDR2 FQNEAQ. This CDR3 spans 18 amino acids. V was cut by 2 bases and J by 1 base, with 18 bases left in between. The chain's CDR3 is CASSLFQPGEASNQPQHF. The DNA of the CDR3 is TGTGCCAGCAGCTTATTCCAACCCGGGGAAGCGAGCAATCAGCCCCAGCATTTT.